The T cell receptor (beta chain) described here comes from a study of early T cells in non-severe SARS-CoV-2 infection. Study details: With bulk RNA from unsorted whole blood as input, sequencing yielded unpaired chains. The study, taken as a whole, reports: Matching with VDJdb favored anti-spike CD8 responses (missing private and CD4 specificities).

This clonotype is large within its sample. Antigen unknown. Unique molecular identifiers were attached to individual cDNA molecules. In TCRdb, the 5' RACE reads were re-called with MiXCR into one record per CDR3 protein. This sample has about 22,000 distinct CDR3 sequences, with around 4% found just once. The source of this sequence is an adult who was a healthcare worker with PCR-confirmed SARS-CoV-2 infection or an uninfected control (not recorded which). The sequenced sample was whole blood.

CDR3 loop: CSAGINQPQHF. The CDR3 nucleotides read TGCAGTGCTGGTATTAATCAGCCCCAGCATTTT. V and J are TRBV20-1 and TRBJ1-5; no reliable D call. CDR3 length: 11 residues. Germline lookup yields CDR1 DFQATT and CDR2 SNEGSKA (reference sequence). The V end was cut by 5 bases, the J end by 4 bases, with 6 bases between.